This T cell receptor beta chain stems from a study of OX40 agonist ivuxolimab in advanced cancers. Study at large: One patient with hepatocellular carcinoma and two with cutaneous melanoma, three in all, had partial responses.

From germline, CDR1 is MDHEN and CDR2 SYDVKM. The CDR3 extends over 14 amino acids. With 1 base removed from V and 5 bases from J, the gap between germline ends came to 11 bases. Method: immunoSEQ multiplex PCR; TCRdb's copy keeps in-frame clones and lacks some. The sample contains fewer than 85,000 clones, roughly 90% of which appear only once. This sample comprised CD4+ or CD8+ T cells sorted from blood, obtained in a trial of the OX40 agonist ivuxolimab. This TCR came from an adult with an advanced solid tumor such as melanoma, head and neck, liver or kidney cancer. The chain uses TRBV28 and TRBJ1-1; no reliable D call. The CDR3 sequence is CASSLSGGSTEAFF. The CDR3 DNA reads TGTGCCAGCAGTTTATCAGGCGGGTCGACTGAAGCTTTCTTT.